What follows describes a single T cell receptor beta chain. Antigen specificity is unknown. Of the isolated RNA, all was reverse transcribed, and so the sequenced material was expressed TCRB transcripts. This table comes from immunoSEQ multiplex PCR, and its TCRdb copy is limited to in-frame clones, with some not included. Of 500,000 to 650,000 clones listed, approximately 13% are singletons. The sample belongs to a study of beta chain features in type 1 diabetes. Study-wide points: TCRB CDR3s from Type 1 diabetes patients were moderately but significantly shorter in all four CD4+ subsets.

V lost 7 bases and J lost 2, with 13 bases in between. The germline V gene encodes CDR1 SNHLY and CDR2 FYNNEI. This CDR3 is built from 14 residues. The sequence was obtained from a man aged 25 to 40 with type 1 diabetes. J is TRBJ2-3 and V is TRBV2; D may be TRBD2 (6 bases). The material sequenced was naive CD4+ T cells from blood. The CDR3 region has the DNA TGTGCCAGCAAATCGGGACTGATCACAGATACGCAGTATTTT. This sequence encodes CASKSGLITDTQYF.